The 18 T cell receptor beta chains below were found in one sample sequenced in a study of blood T cell repertoires in COVID-19. Assay: immunoSEQ multiplex PCR; the TCRdb copy retains only in-frame clones and omits some. The sample includes 85,000 to 130,000 clones, roughly nine tenths seen only once; the top ten take 0.97%. The sample taken for sequencing was peripheral blood. These receptors came from a man aged 55 to 69 with acute or convalescent COVID-19.

This sequence joins TRBV10-2 and TRBJ2-1; D ambiguous. This CDR3 has 11 amino acids. CDR1 is WSHSY, CDR2 SAAADI, per germline. Trimming left V 8 bases short and J 8 bases short, with 10 bases between. The CDR3 nucleotides are TGCGCCAGCCTCGACTGGGATGAGCAGTTCTTC. Protein: CASLDWDEQFF.

The rearrangement links TRBV20-1 to TRBJ1-1; D gene ambiguous. Trimming left V 6 bases short and J 2 bases short, with 4 bases between. The germline CDR1 and CDR2 sequences are DFQATT and SNEGSKA (reference sequence). This CDR3 is built from 10 residues. CDR3 nucleotides: TGCAGTGCCTACAACACTGAAGCTTTCTTT. Protein sequence: CSAYNTEAFF.

The chain recombines TRBV24-1 with TRBJ1-2; D gene uncertain. Trimming shortened V by 4 bases and J by 7 bases, and 12 bases separated the two germline ends. CDR1 and CDR2 from the germline V gene are KGHDR and SFDVKD. This CDR3 region has 13 residues. CDR3 coding DNA: TGTGCCACCAGTGAGGCGGCCGGGTTTGGCTACACCTTC. It specifies CATSEAAGFGYTF.

The chain links TRBV18 to TRBJ1-3; D gene ambiguous. This CDR3 comprises 15 residues. Trimming cost V 3 bases and J 2 bases, with 11 bases left between them. The germline CDR1 and CDR2 sequences are KGHSH and LQKENI. CDR3 sequence reads: CASSPGGSPGNTIYF. The CDR3 coding sequence is TGTGCCAGCTCACCCGGAGGAAGTCCTGGAAACACCATATATTTT.

The chain joins TRBV5-4 to TRBJ1-2; TRBD1 aligns across 7 bases. This CDR3 has 12 amino acids. V was pared by 3 bases and J by 7 bases, with 3 bases of the junction left unmatched. Germline V lookup: CDR1 SGHNT, CDR2 YYREEE (reference sequence). CDR3 sequence reads: CASSSTGTGYTF. Here the CDR3 DNA reads TGTGCCAGCAGCTCGACAGGGACTGGCTACACCTTC.

The CDR3 is CASSQHIAGGQETQYF. In DNA, the CDR3 is TGTGCCAGCAGCCAACACATAGCGGGAGGGCAAGAGACCCAGTACTTC. The chain couples TRBV3-1 (or the pseudogene TRBV3-2) to TRBJ2-5; 11 bases are a match to TRBD2. Germline trimming cut 2 bases from V and 2 bases from J; bases unmatched to any gene: 4. Germline CDR1 LGHDT, CDR2 YNNKEL (reference sequence). The CDR3 is 16 residues long.

In DNA form, the CDR3 reads TGTGCCAGCAGTTTCGACAGGGAAGGGGAAAAACTGTTTTTT. This encodes CASSFDREGEKLFF. The rearrangement links TRBV27 to TRBJ1-4; 7 bases are shared with TRBD1. The CDR3 totals 14 residues. The germline gives CDR1 MNHEY, CDR2 SMNVEV (reference sequence). With V trimmed by 3 bases and J by 8 bases, 6 bases remained unmatched.

The rearrangement joins TRBV3-1 (or the pseudogene TRBV3-2) to TRBJ2-1; D is unclear. Germline CDR1 reads LGHDT; CDR2 reads YNNKEL (reference sequence). V lost 4 bases and J 4 bases, leaving 8 bases between the germline ends. The CDR3 consists of 13 residues. The CDR3 DNA is TGTGCCAGCAGCCCAAGCCCTTACAATGAGCAGTTCTTC. This gives the protein CASSPSPYNEQFF.

The CDR3 protein is CASSVAGGYEQFF. CDR3 sequence (DNA): TGTGCCAGCAGCGTAGCGGGAGGCTATGAGCAGTTCTTC. The V gene is TRBV9, the J gene TRBJ2-1, with 7 bases that match TRBD2. Per germline, CDR1 SGDLS and CDR2 YYNGEE. After removal of 0 bases from V and 8 bases from J, the junction contained 2 bases not matched to a gene. There are 13 residues in the CDR3.

The chain has TRBV19 and TRBJ1-5, with 8 nucleotides matching TRBD1. V lost 7 bases and J lost 1; bases outside the gene matches: 6. Germline CDR1 is LNHDA and CDR2 is SQIVND (reference sequence). This CDR3 has 15 amino acids. The CDR3 DNA is TGTGCCAGTACCGCAGGGGGCTTCAGCAATCAGCCCCAGCATTTT. Residues: CASTAGGFSNQPQHF.

This chain connects TRBV28 to TRBJ2-7; possible D gene TRBD2, 5 bases. The CDR3 is 14 amino acids. V was clipped by 3 bases and J by 4 bases, with 13 bases between them. Germline-derived CDR1 and CDR2 are MDHEN and SYDVKM. The CDR3 protein is CASSFAGNLYEQYF. Here the CDR3 DNA reads TGTGCCAGCAGTTTCGCCGGGAACCTGTACGAGCAGTACTTC.

The V gene is TRBV21-1, the J gene TRBJ2-3; TRBD2 is the table's D call and was not checked against the DNA. TRBV21-1 is shown as a pseudogene. This CDR3 region has 16 residues. CDR3 sequence reads: CASSSNTGVSTDTQYF. CDR3 DNA sequence: TGTGCCAGCAGCAGTAACACGGGGGTTAGCACAGATACGCAGTATTTT.

The V gene is TRBV9, the J gene TRBJ2-2; 14 bases fit TRBD2. Germline V gene lookup returns CDR1 SGDLS and CDR2 YYNGEE. The CDR3 is 15 amino acids. V lost 4 bases to trimming and J lost 6 bases; unmatched junction nucleotides: 2. The CDR3 nucleotides read TGTGCCAGCAGCAGACTAGCGGGAGGGCCCGGGGAGCTGTTTTTT. It translates to CASSRLAGGPGELFF.

This clone was seen a few times. This rearrangement joins TRBV27 to TRBJ1-6, with a tentative D call TRBD1 (6 bases). Germline CDR1 and CDR2: MNHEY and SMNVEV (reference sequence). The CDR3 extends over 18 amino acids. V was trimmed by 0 bases and J by 9 bases, leaving 21 bases between them. The CDR3 sequence: CASSLSRGPGQGSSPLHF. CDR3 sequence (DNA): TGTGCCAGCAGTTTATCACGAGGTCCGGGACAAGGGAGTTCACCCCTCCACTTT.

The V call is TRBV19, the J call TRBJ2-7; 8 bases are shared with TRBD2. Germline V gene lookup returns CDR1 LNHDA and CDR2 SQIVND (reference sequence). The V segment lost 5 bases and the J segment 4 bases; nucleotides outside the gene matches: 10. The CDR3 has 15 amino acids. The CDR3 reads CASSLKREKGYEQYF. Written as DNA, the CDR3 is TGTGCCAGTAGTCTCAAGCGGGAGAAGGGATACGAGCAGTACTTC. Variable domain in full (rest from reference TRBV19 and TRBJ2-7): DGGITQSPKYLFRKEGQNVTLSCEQNLNHDAMYWYRQDPGQGLRLIYYSQIVNDFQKGDIAEGYSVSREKKESFPLTVTSAQKNPTAFYLCASSLKREKGYEQYFGPGTRLTVT.

The V gene is TRBV18, the J gene TRBJ1-2; the D gene is possibly TRBD1 (5 bases). Germline V gives CDR1 KGHSH, CDR2 LQKENI. Trimming cost V 2 bases and J 4 bases, with 11 bases left between them. The CDR3 totals 14 residues. The chain's CDR3 is CASSPAGRGYGYTF. In nucleotides, the CDR3 is TGTGCCAGCTCACCAGCAGGAAGGGGCTATGGCTACACCTTC.

The chain joins TRBV5-1 to TRBJ1-6, with 8 bases lining up with TRBD1. Germline lookup yields CDR1 SGHRS and CDR2 YFSETQ. The CDR3 contains 14 residues. The junction had 5 bases not matched to a gene; V was cut back by 4 bases and J by 8 bases. The CDR3 protein is CASSQTGGDSPLHF. DNA for the CDR3: TGCGCCAGCAGCCAAACAGGGGGGGATTCACCCCTCCACTTT.

The J gene is TRBJ2-5, the V gene TRBV5-1; D perhaps matches TRBD1 (6 bases). Germline V gene sequence: CDR1 SGHRS, CDR2 YFSETQ. V lost 0 bases to trimming and J lost 5 bases, with 8 bases between them. The CDR3 runs to 13 residues. The CDR3 reads CASSLAGVETQYF. CDR3 bases: TGCGCCAGCAGCTTGGCAGGGGTCGAGACCCAGTACTTC.